This T cell receptor (beta chain) was profiled in a study of blood T cell repertoires in COVID-19. For the study at large: Italy, Spain and the United States were the sources of the convalescent and acute COVID-19 samples.

As processed by the authors: Amplification of reference gene primers was used by the study to estimate nucleated cell counts. TCRdb's copy holds only in-frame clones and misses some; the assay was immunoSEQ multiplex PCR. The DNA was the basis for D and trimming; V, J and clone size are from that table. The table records 150,000 to 200,000 clones, around 83% of them present only once. Germline V lookup: CDR1 SGHAT, CDR2 FQNNGV. CDR3 size: 15 residues. V was clipped by 3 bases and J by 0 bases, with 12 bases between them. The sequence came from a human donor in a cohort sampled during active COVID-19. The sample consisted of peripheral blood. The V and J genes are TRBV11-2 and TRBJ2-7, with a weak D call TRBD2 (6 bases). CDR3 sequence (DNA): TGTGCCAGCAGCTTGGGCGCGGGATTCTCCTACGAGCAGTACTTC. Its protein product is CASSLGAGFSYEQYF.